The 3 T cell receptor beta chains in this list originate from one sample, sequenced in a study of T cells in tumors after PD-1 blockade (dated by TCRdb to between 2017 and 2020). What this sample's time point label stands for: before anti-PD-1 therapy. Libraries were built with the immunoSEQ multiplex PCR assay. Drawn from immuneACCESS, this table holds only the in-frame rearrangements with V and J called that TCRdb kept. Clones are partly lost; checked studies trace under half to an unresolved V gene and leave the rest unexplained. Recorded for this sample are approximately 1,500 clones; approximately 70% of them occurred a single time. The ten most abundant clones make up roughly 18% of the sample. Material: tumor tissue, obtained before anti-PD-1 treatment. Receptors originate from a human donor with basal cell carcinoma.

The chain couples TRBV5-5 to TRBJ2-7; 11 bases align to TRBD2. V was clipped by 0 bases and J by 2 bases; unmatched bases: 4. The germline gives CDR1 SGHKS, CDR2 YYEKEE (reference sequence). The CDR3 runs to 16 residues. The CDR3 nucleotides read TGTGCCAGCAGCTTGGATAGCGGGGGGGCTGCCTACGAGCAGTACTTC. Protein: CASSLDSGGAAYEQYF. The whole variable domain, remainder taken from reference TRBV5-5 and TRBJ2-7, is DAGVTQSPTHLIKTRGQQVTLRCSPISGHKSVSWYQQVLGQGPQFIFQYYEKEERGRGNFPDRFSARQFPNYSSELNVNALLLGDSALYLCASSLDSGGAAYEQYFGPGTRLTVT.

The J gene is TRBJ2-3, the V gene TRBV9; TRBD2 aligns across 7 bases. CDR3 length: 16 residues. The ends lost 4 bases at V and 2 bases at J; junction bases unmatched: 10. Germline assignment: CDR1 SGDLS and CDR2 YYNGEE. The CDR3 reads CASSSRSGDFTDTQYF. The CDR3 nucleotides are TGTGCCAGCAGCTCACGAAGCGGGGACTTCACAGATACGCAGTATTTT.

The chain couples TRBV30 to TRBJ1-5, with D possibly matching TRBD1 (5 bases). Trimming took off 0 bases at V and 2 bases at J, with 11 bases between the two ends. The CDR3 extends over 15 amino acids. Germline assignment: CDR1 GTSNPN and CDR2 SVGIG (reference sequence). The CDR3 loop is CAWSVGRGGNQPQHF. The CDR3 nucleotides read TGTGCCTGGAGTGTCGGGAGGGGAGGCAATCAGCCCCAGCATTTT.